These T cell receptor beta chains were read from a single sample in a study of early stage breast cancer tumors. Repertoires were generated with immunoSEQ multiplex PCR, while TCRdb's copy carries only in-frame clones and drops some. The sample consists of roughly 3,600 clones, about two thirds of them appearing once. The sequenced sample consisted of breast tumor tissue. The receptors shown here come from a person aged 35 to 50 with breast cancer. Each CDR3 is given with its conserved first and last residue. Each record gives: V gene, J gene, CDR3 protein.

V: TRBV28; J: TRBJ2-3; CDR3: CASSVLAGYTDTQYF
V: TRBV10-3; J: TRBJ2-3; CDR3: CAISESRDHFTDTQYF
V: TRBV6-6; J: TRBJ1-1; CDR3: CASSYQRGNTEAFF
V: TRBV7-9; J: TRBJ2-7; CDR3: CASSSDRTSTYEQYF
V: TRBV29-1; J: TRBJ2-3; CDR3: CSVPRDGLGTDTQYF
V: TRBV27; J: TRBJ2-3; CDR3: CATTFGGPSLSTQYF
V: TRBV2; J: TRBJ2-2; CDR3: CASTWSTGELFF
V: TRBV27; J: TRBJ2-2; CDR3: CASGLRVTGELFF
V: TRBV28; J: TRBJ1-1; CDR3: CASSRPTGGEVDTEAFF
V: TRBV5-4; J: TRBJ2-3; CDR3: CASSPSTDTQYF
V: TRBV4-1; J: TRBJ2-1; CDR3: CASSQDSGPPYNEQFF
V: TRBV5-4; J: TRBJ2-6; CDR3: CASSLGLVGRANVLTF
V: TRBV15; J: TRBJ1-1; CDR3: CATSRDTVLSGLNTEAFF
V: TRBV19; J: TRBJ2-7; CDR3: CASSSMEGLLGYEQYF
V: TRBV27; J: TRBJ2-1; CDR3: CASRGLAGPIGEQFF
V: TRBV15; J: TRBJ2-3; CDR3: CATSRDLDTQYF
V: TRBV15; J: TRBJ2-4; CDR3: CATSRVVTTTSNF
V: TRBV19; J: TRBJ1-3; CDR3: CASSRSGTGVGNTIYF
V: TRBV7-6; J: TRBJ2-7; CDR3: CASSLDPGNYEQYF
V: TRBV9; J: TRBJ2-5; CDR3: CASSSTGGTETQYF
V: TRBV5-1; J: TRBJ2-1; CDR3: CASSMGGREYNEQFF
V: TRBV6-1; J: TRBJ1-5; CDR3: CASSPDHNQPQHF
V: TRBV2; J: TRBJ2-7; CDR3: CASSESGTYEQYF
V: TRBV7-9; J: TRBJ1-2; CDR3: CASTSNRDFAGGYTF
V: TRBV6-1; J: TRBJ2-7; CDR3: CASSEALGQGAYEQYF
V: TRBV5-6; J: TRBJ2-1; CDR3: CASSLAGSYNEQFF
V: TRBV7-2; J: TRBJ1-6; CDR3: CASRQGSPTNSPLHF
V: TRBV2; J: TRBJ1-1; CDR3: CASSEGTGANTEAFF